This T cell receptor beta chain comes out of a study of shared clonotypes between healthy human individuals. In germline, CDR1 is LNHDA, CDR2 SQIVND (reference sequence). V lost 3 bases to trimming and J lost 8 bases, with 14 bases between them. This CDR3 has 14 amino acids. The data were produced by immunoSEQ multiplex PCR, yet TCRdb's version contains in-frame clones alone and is incomplete. The sample includes millions of clones, approximately 94% of them seen just once. Terminally differentiated effector memory CD45RA+ cells were excluded from the naive CD8 cells, which were CD45RO-negative and positively selected for CCR7.

This clonotype originated in a man aged 18 to 35 in good health. Source material: naive CD8+ T cells sorted from blood. This chain joins TRBV19 and TRBJ2-1; D might be TRBD1 or TRBD2, each matching 5 bases. CDR3 DNA: TGTGCCAGTAGTATGGGACCCGAGGGCTATGAGCAGTTCTTC. As protein: CASSMGPEGYEQFF.